These 23 T cell receptor beta chains were sequenced from one sample in a study of blood T cell repertoires in COVID-19. Generated by immunoSEQ multiplex PCR, the TCRdb table keeps only in-frame clones and is missing some. This sample yields about 310,000 clones, of which roughly 87% are seen a single time; 1% belongs to the top ten. Sequenced input: peripheral blood. The receptor set was obtained from a man aged 50-59 years with active or convalescent COVID-19.

The chain has TRBV5-1 and TRBJ2-7, with 8 positions matching TRBD2. The CDR3 contains 15 residues. CDR1 is SGHRS, CDR2 YFSETQ, per germline. V gave up 0 bases and J gave up 0 bases; unmatched junction bases: 2. DNA for the CDR3: TGCGCCAGCAGCTTGGTGAGCGGGAGCTCCTACGAGCAGTACTTC. As protein: CASSLVSGSSYEQYF. Using reference TRBV5-1 and TRBJ2-7 for the parts outside the CDR3, the full variable domain is KAGVTQTPRYLIKTRGQQVTLSCSPISGHRSVSWYQQTPGQGLQFLFEYFSETQRNKGNFPGRFSGRQFSNSRSEMNVSTLELGDSALYLCASSLVSGSSYEQYFGPGTRLTVT.

The chain uses TRBV7-2 and TRBJ1-1, with D possibly matching TRBD1 (5 bases). Trimming took 2 bases from V and 10 from J, leaving 11 bases between them. Germline CDR1 and CDR2: SGHTA and FQGNSA. This CDR3 has 12 amino acids. The CDR3 DNA follows: TGTGCCAGCAGCTTATCGGGGAGGGGAGCTTTCTTT. It codes for CASSLSGRGAFF.

This sequence joins TRBV7-2 and TRBJ1-2; D is uncertain. There are 15 residues in the CDR3. Germline V gene data show CDR1 as SGHTA and CDR2 as FQGNSA. V was trimmed by 7 bases and J by 1 base, leaving 16 bases between them. The CDR3 protein is CASTDNPRFNYGYTF. The DNA for the CDR3 is TGTGCCAGCACCGACAATCCCCGATTTAACTATGGCTACACCTTC.

In the case of this clone: This same CDR3 is encoded by further DNA sequences in the sample. This chain links TRBV5-6 with TRBJ2-7; 9 bases line up with TRBD1. Trimming at V came to 2 bases and at J to 4 bases, leaving 4 bases not matched to a gene. The CDR3 runs to 14 residues. In germline, CDR1 is SGHDT, CDR2 YYEEEE. CDR3 loop: CASSFGQGRYEQYF. The CDR3 DNA is TGTGCCAGCAGCTTTGGACAGGGGCGGTACGAGCAGTACTTC.

This chain connects TRBV7-2 to TRBJ2-5, with TRBD2 identical over 12 bases. The germline gives CDR1 SGHTA, CDR2 FQGNSA. The ends lost 4 bases at V and 5 bases at J; junction bases unmatched: 2. The CDR3 totals 14 residues. The CDR3: CASSSGLAGETQYF. CDR3 coding DNA: TGTGCCAGCAGCTCTGGACTAGCGGGGGAGACCCAGTACTTC.

This clone showed up just once. V and J are TRBV5-1 and TRBJ1-1, with TRBD1 identical over 7 bases. The V gene end was trimmed by 0 bases and the J gene end by 2 bases; junction bases not matched to a gene: 4. This CDR3 spans 15 amino acids. In germline, CDR1 is SGHRS, CDR2 YFSETQ. The CDR3 spells CASSLGGTDNTEAFF. DNA of the CDR3: TGCGCCAGCAGCTTGGGGGGGACAGATAACACTGAAGCTTTCTTT. Supplemented by reference TRBV5-1 and TRBJ1-1, the full variable domain reads KAGVTQTPRYLIKTRGQQVTLSCSPISGHRSVSWYQQTPGQGLQFLFEYFSETQRNKGNFPGRFSGRQFSNSRSEMNVSTLELGDSALYLCASSLGGTDNTEAFFGQGTRLTVV.

The chain links TRBV19 to TRBJ2-5; the D gene is possibly TRBD1 (6 bases). CDR3 length equals 14 residues. Germline CDR1 LNHDA, CDR2 SQIVND (reference sequence). V was pared by 3 bases and J by 6 bases, with 14 bases between. The CDR3 coding sequence is TGTGCCAGTAGTATTGGAGTCAGGGGTCAGACCCAGTACTTC. It encodes CASSIGVRGQTQYF.

This chain links TRBV18 with TRBJ2-1; D may be TRBD2 (5 bases). The germline V gene encodes CDR1 KGHSH and CDR2 LQKENI. The germline V and J ends were trimmed by 3 bases and 4 bases, with 16 bases remaining between them. The length of the CDR3 is 16 residues. The CDR3 DNA is TGTGCCAGCTCACCCCTCCTCCGGGGATCATACAATGAGCAGTTCTTC. Encoded protein: CASSPLLRGSYNEQFF.

V gene TRBV28 combines with J gene TRBJ1-5; possibly TRBD1 for D (5 bases). Deletions cut 7 bases from V and 0 bases from J, with 10 bases between. The CDR3 covers 14 residues. CDR1 is MDHEN and CDR2 is SYDVKM in the germline V gene. The chain's CDR3 is CASTDGGSNQPQHF. Written as DNA, the CDR3 is TGTGCCAGCACGGACGGGGGTAGCAATCAGCCCCAGCATTTT.

V is TRBV7-9 and J is TRBJ2-4, with a weak D call TRBD1 (6 bases). Trimming took off 4 bases at V and 2 bases at J, with 12 bases between the two ends. Germline V CDR1 and CDR2: SEHNR, FQNEAQ (reference sequence). The length of the CDR3 is 15 residues. The CDR3 region is CASSSPTGPKNIQYF. The CDR3 DNA reads as TGTGCCAGCAGCTCCCCTACAGGGCCCAAAAACATTCAGTACTTC.

The chain uses TRBV14 and TRBJ2-1, with D maybe TRBD2 (5 bases). Between the trimmed V and J ends, which lost 1 base and 10 bases, there was a span of 8 bases. Looked up from germline, CDR1 is SGHDN and CDR2 is FVKESK. The CDR3 length is 12 residues. CDR3: CASSQGPGEQFF. In DNA, the CDR3 is TGTGCCAGCAGCCAAGGCCCGGGGGAGCAGTTCTTC.

This chain links TRBV27 with TRBJ2-7; the D is unclear. V was clipped by 5 bases and J by 7 bases, with 18 bases between them. Germline CDR1 is MNHEY and CDR2 is SMNVEV (reference sequence). The CDR3 sequence is 14 residues long. CDR3 sequence: CASSADVSYGEQYF. The CDR3 region has the DNA TGTGCCAGCAGTGCCGACGTCTCCTACGGGGAGCAGTACTTC.

V gene TRBV7-9 combines with J gene TRBJ1-1, with D perhaps matching TRBD1 (6 bases). Trimming removed 2 bases from V and 5 bases from J, with 6 bases in between. Germline V gives CDR1 SEHNR, CDR2 FQNEAQ (reference sequence). CDR3 length: 12 amino acids. The CDR3 region is CASSLTGTEAFF. In DNA form, the CDR3 reads TGTGCCAGCAGCTTAACAGGGACTGAAGCTTTCTTT.

This clone showed up just once. J is TRBJ1-4 and V is TRBV28; 7 positions agree with TRBD1. CDR1 is MDHEN and CDR2 is SYDVKM in the germline V gene. Trimming at V came to 5 bases and at J to 8 bases, leaving 11 bases not matched to a gene. The CDR3 has 15 residues. The CDR3 loop is CASSPGTALGEKLFF. CDR3 in DNA: TGTGCCAGCAGTCCCGGGACAGCCCTTGGGGAAAAACTGTTTTTT.

V and J are TRBV7-8 and TRBJ1-3, with 8 bases identical to TRBD1. J was trimmed by 8 bases and V by 4 bases; bases with no gene match: 4. Germline CDR1 reads SGHVS; CDR2 reads FQNEAQ. CDR3 length equals 13 residues. CDR3 sequence reads: CASSSGQGDTIYF. DNA of the CDR3: TGTGCCAGCAGCTCCGGACAGGGTGACACCATATATTTT. The variable domain in full, completed from reference TRBV7-8 and TRBJ1-3, reads GAGVSQSPRYKVAKRGQDVALRCDPISGHVSLFWYQQALGQGPEFLTYFQNEAQLDKSGLPSDRFFAERPEGSVSTLKIQRTQQEDSAVYLCASSSGQGDTIYFGEGSWLTVV.

V and J are TRBV6-5 and TRBJ1-1, with D hard to call. The germline V and J ends were trimmed by 5 bases and 1 base, with 14 bases remaining between them. CDR1 is MNHEY, CDR2 SVGAGI, per germline. The CDR3 length is 15 residues. CDR3 sequence reads: CASSTYGRWNTEAFF. CDR3 nucleotides: TGTGCCAGCAGTACTTATGGCAGGTGGAACACTGAAGCTTTCTTT.

The chain uses TRBV18 and TRBJ1-5; the D gene is possibly TRBD1 (6 bases). Trimming took 3 bases from V and 3 from J, leaving 15 bases between them. The CDR3 spans 16 residues. Germline CDR1 is KGHSH and CDR2 is LQKENI. CDR3 nucleotide sequence: TGTGCCAGCTCACCCATGGGGGCAGGGGTCAATCAGCCCCAGCATTTT. Translating gives CASSPMGAGVNQPQHF. Based on the CDR3 plus reference TRBV18 and TRBJ1-5, the full variable domain is NAGVMQNPRHLVRRRGQEARLRCSPMKGHSHVYWYRQLPEEGLKFMVYLQKENIIDESGMPKERFSAEFPKEGPSILRIQQVVRGDSAAYFCASSPMGAGVNQPQHFGDGTRLSIL.

The rearrangement joins TRBV6-4 to TRBJ2-3; 8 bases match TRBD2. V shed 11 bases and J 2 bases; nucleotides not matched to a gene: 15. The CDR3 spans 16 residues. Germline CDR1 is MRHNA and CDR2 is SNTAGT. CDR3 bases: TGTGCCCCCCGGGAGGGCCCAGAAGGACCCACAGATACGCAGTATTTT. Protein sequence: CAPREGPEGPTDTQYF.

The J gene is TRBJ1-4, the V gene TRBV9, with D uncertain. V was pared by 3 bases and J by 0 bases, with 9 bases between. The CDR3 runs 15 residues. The germline gives CDR1 SGDLS, CDR2 YYNGEE. CDR3 amino acids: CASSATAATNEKLFF. CDR3 coding DNA: TGTGCCAGCAGCGCTACAGCAGCAACTAATGAAAAACTGTTTTTT.

Only a few counts were recorded for this clone. This chain joins TRBV27 and TRBJ2-2; a weak D match, TRBD2 (5 bases). The CDR3 sequence is 14 residues long. V shed 3 bases and J shed 4 bases, with 9 bases lying between them. Germline V CDR1 and CDR2: MNHEY, SMNVEV (reference sequence). The CDR3 DNA is TGTGCCAGCAGTTTGTCGAGCGGCACCGGGGAGCTGTTTTTT. Its protein is CASSLSSGTGELFF.

J is TRBJ2-1 and V is TRBV19; TRBD1 matches at 12 bases. CDR1 and CDR2 from the germline V gene are LNHDA and SQIVND (reference sequence). This CDR3 region has 21 residues. Germline trimming cut 7 bases from V and 8 bases from J; bases unmatched to any gene: 27. The CDR3 DNA follows: TGTGCCAGTACTCTAATAAGGGTACCGGGACAGGGGGCGATTAGGTGGGATGAGCAGTTCTTC. It codes for CASTLIRVPGQGAIRWDEQFF.

The chain combines TRBV30 with TRBJ1-1, with 7 bases aligning to TRBD1. This CDR3 comprises 15 residues. From germline, CDR1 is GTSNPN and CDR2 SVGIG (reference sequence). Losses at the gene ends were 0 bases for V and 6 bases for J; bases not matched to a gene: 10. CDR3 nucleotide sequence: TGTGCCTGGAGTGTACCCGACAGGGAAACTGCTGAAGCTTTCTTT. Its protein product is CAWSVPDRETAEAFF.

The CDR3 reads CASSLQGSYNSPLHF. In nucleotides, the CDR3 is TGTGCCAGCAGCTTACAGGGTTCCTATAATTCACCCCTCCACTTT. V is TRBV7-2 and J is TRBJ1-6; D may be TRBD1 (5 bases). From germline, CDR1 is SGHTA and CDR2 FQGNSA. Trimming pared 2 bases from V and 1 base from J, leaving 6 bases between. This CDR3 contains 15 residues.